The clone carrying this T cell receptor beta chain rates as medium-sized (0.01 to 0.1%). The antigen remains unidentified. The authors used around 590 ng of bulk tumor genomic DNA per sample as template. In surgery, several biopsies were collected from each primary tumor at widely spaced sites. Each patient presented with untreated, newly diagnosed non-small cell lung cancer and received curative surgery. Donors comprised newly diagnosed non-small cell lung cancer patients undergoing surgery with curative intent. The data belong to a study of immune heterogeneity within non-small cell lung tumors. Study observations and caveats: Tumor sites within a patient were found to share identical dominant CDR3 beta clonotypes, and site-unique high-frequency clones were also present.

The CDR3 length is 11 residues. Trimming removed 6 bases from V and 6 bases from J, with 3 bases in between. Multiplex PCR (32 V and 13 J primers) was used to amplify the TCR beta CDR3. TCRdb passed the multiplex PCR reads through MiXCR, listing each CDR3 protein once. The data contain approximately 12,000 distinct CDR3 sequences, about 20% of them singletons. The sequenced sample was lung tumor tissue. The sequence was collected from a man in his 60s with non-small cell lung cancer. The chain joins TRBV12-3 or TRBV12-4 to TRBJ1-6; D gene uncertain. CDR3 DNA: TGTGCCAGCAGGTCTAATTCACCCCTCCACTTT. This gives the protein CASRSNSPLHF.